This passage covers 21 T cell receptor beta chains from one sample sequenced in a study of blood T cell repertoires in COVID-19. Method: immunoSEQ multiplex PCR; TCRdb's copy keeps in-frame clones and lacks some. The sample records 140,000 to 150,000 clones, approximately 80% being singletons. Sequenced material: peripheral blood. The source is a human donor in a cohort sampled during active COVID-19.

This chain connects TRBV14 to TRBJ1-1; D unclear. The ends were cut back, 4 bases at V and 4 bases at J, with 16 bases in the middle. Germline loops: CDR1 SGHDN, CDR2 FVKESK. The CDR3 runs 15 residues. CDR3 bases: TGTGCCAGCAGCCCCAGACCGAGGCGAGGCACTGAAGCTTTCTTT. Translating it yields CASSPRPRRGTEAFF.

V usage is TRBV10-3 and J usage is TRBJ2-1, with TRBD2 matching over 15 bases. The germline CDR1 and CDR2 sequences are ENHRY and SYGVKD. The ends lost 6 bases at V and 15 bases at J; junction bases unmatched: 15. The CDR3 totals 16 residues. CDR3 region: CAISEGLAGGKRVWFF. CDR3 nucleotides: TGTGCCATCAGCGAGGGACTAGCGGGGGGAAAGCGGGTATGGTTCTTC.

This chain's CDR3 is CASSTVGGSNIQYF. CDR3 nucleotide sequence: TGCGCCAGCAGCACCGTAGGAGGCTCAAACATTCAGTACTTC. This chain connects TRBV5-1 to TRBJ2-4; D perhaps matches TRBD2 (5 bases). V was cut by 4 bases and J by 6 bases, with 14 bases left in between. The V gene's germline CDR1 is SGHRS and CDR2 YFSETQ. This CDR3 has 14 amino acids. Based on the CDR3 plus reference TRBV5-1 and TRBJ2-4, the full variable domain is KAGVTQTPRYLIKTRGQQVTLSCSPISGHRSVSWYQQTPGQGLQFLFEYFSETQRNKGNFPGRFSGRQFSNSRSEMNVSTLELGDSALYLCASSTVGGSNIQYFGAGTRLSVL.

The chain carries TRBV2 and TRBJ2-7; TRBD2 aligns across 9 bases. The CDR3 has 13 residues. V was pared by 5 bases and J by 4 bases, with 3 bases of the junction left unmatched. From germline, CDR1 is SNHLY and CDR2 FYNNEI. As DNA, the CDR3 is TGTGCCAGCAGTAGGGGACTAGCTTACGAGCAGTACTTC. It is translated as CASSRGLAYEQYF.

In its sample, this clone was seen once. The rearrangement links TRBV27 to TRBJ2-1; D perhaps matches TRBD1 (6 bases). The CDR3 sequence is 13 residues long. Germline-derived CDR1 and CDR2 are MNHEY and SMNVEV (reference sequence). Trimming removed 3 bases from V and 4 bases from J, with 7 bases in between. CDR3 sequence: CASSLTGYNEQFF. As DNA, the CDR3 is TGTGCCAGCAGTTTGACAGGTTACAATGAGCAGTTCTTC.

The chain is built from TRBV6-4 and TRBJ1-1, with D hard to call. The CDR3 consists of 12 residues. Trimming stripped 6 bases from V and 5 bases from J, with 10 bases between. The germline V gene encodes CDR1 MRHNA and CDR2 SNTAGT. The CDR3: CASRGTGTEAFF. The CDR3 DNA sequence: TGTGCCAGCAGAGGAACGGGGACTGAAGCTTTCTTT.

The chain combines TRBV19 with TRBJ2-7; 8 positions agree with TRBD1. CDR1 is LNHDA, CDR2 SQIVND, per germline (reference sequence). J lost 1 base, V lost 6 bases, and 2 bases had no gene match. This CDR3 spans 13 amino acids. This CDR3 is CASSRDRSYEQYF. The CDR3 DNA sequence: TGTGCCAGTAGCCGGGACAGGTCCTACGAGCAGTACTTC.

The chain links TRBV5-8 to TRBJ2-1; TRBD1 might be the D (6 bases). Germline CDR1 reads SGHTS; CDR2 reads YDEGEE. This CDR3 has 15 amino acids. The V and J ends lost 4 bases and 9 bases respectively, with 20 bases between them. The CDR3, as DNA: TGTGCCAGCAGCCCAGGGGTGGGAAGACACGGTGAGCAGTTCTTC. As protein: CASSPGVGRHGEQFF.

The J gene is TRBJ2-7, the V gene TRBV5-1, with TRBD2 identical over 9 bases. CDR3 length: 15 amino acids. V was clipped by 3 bases and J by 2 bases; unmatched bases: 6. From germline, CDR1 is SGHRS and CDR2 YFSETQ. CDR3 sequence reads: CASSYISGSTYEQYF. The CDR3 nucleotides are TGCGCCAGCAGCTACATTAGCGGGAGCACCTACGAGCAGTACTTC.

Regarding this clone: This sample also contains other DNA sequences that code for the same CDR3. This chain uses TRBV7-9 with TRBJ1-4, with D perhaps TRBD1 (6 bases). Per germline, CDR1 SEHNR and CDR2 FQNEAQ (reference sequence). The CDR3 has 14 amino acids. Trimming shortened V by 1 base and J by 8 bases, and 11 bases separated the two germline ends. CDR3 protein: CASSLVQGDEKLFF. The CDR3 region has the DNA TGTGCCAGCAGCTTAGTACAGGGAGACGAAAAACTGTTTTTT.

The V gene is TRBV6-2 or TRBV6-3, the J gene TRBJ2-7, with D hard to call. Germline CDR1 and CDR2: MNHEY and SVGEGT. The CDR3 is 14 amino acids. The germline V and J ends were trimmed by 2 bases and 6 bases, with 14 bases remaining between them. This CDR3 is CASSYPLGAGEQYF. CDR3 bases: TGTGCCAGCAGTTACCCATTGGGTGCAGGCGAGCAGTACTTC.

V and J are TRBV12-3 or TRBV12-4 and TRBJ1-6, with D uncertain. The CDR3 runs to 13 residues. The V gene lost 1 base and the J gene lost 6 bases, with 4 bases spanning the gap. The CDR3 DNA sequence: TGTGCCAGCAGTTTAGACAGTAATTCACCCCTCCACTTT. It codes for CASSLDSNSPLHF.

The V and J genes are TRBV6-6 and TRBJ1-1; 10 bases are a match to TRBD1. V lost 2 bases to trimming and J lost 2 bases; unmatched junction nucleotides: 5. CDR3 length equals 16 residues. Germline V lookup: CDR1 MNHNY, CDR2 SVGAGI (reference sequence). CDR3 coding DNA: TGTGCCAGCAGTTACCGGGACAGGGGAGGAAACACTGAAGCTTTCTTT. This gives the protein CASSYRDRGGNTEAFF.

This clone was detected only once. V and J are TRBV19 and TRBJ2-1; 8 positions agree with TRBD2. With V trimmed by 5 bases and J by 6 bases, 6 bases remained unmatched. Germline V CDR1 and CDR2: LNHDA, SQIVND (reference sequence). This CDR3 region has 14 residues. CDR3 DNA sequence: TGTGCCAGTAGTTTGTCGGGAGGGCCCAATGAGCAGTTCTTC. Protein: CASSLSGGPNEQFF.

This chain joins TRBV28 and TRBJ2-7; 11 nucleotides agree with TRBD2. Germline CDR1 MDHEN, CDR2 SYDVKM. The CDR3 is 16 residues long. Trimming took 5 bases from V and 3 from J; bases not matched to a gene: 9. The CDR3 DNA reads TGTGCCAGCAGTGAATCAGCTAGCGGGAGGCACTACGAGCAGTACTTC. Encoded protein: CASSESASGRHYEQYF.

The chain recombines TRBV23-1 with TRBJ2-1; 10 bases match TRBD1. TRBV23-1 is filed as an ORF, its function uncertain. This CDR3 region has 11 residues. The junction had 2 bases not matched to a gene; V was cut back by 4 bases and J by 14 bases. The CDR3 sequence is CASSPGQGEFF. The DNA of the CDR3 is TGCGCCAGCAGTCCCGGACAGGGGGAGTTCTTC.

The chain uses TRBV5-6 and TRBJ2-7; perhaps TRBD1 as D (5 bases). This CDR3 has 12 residues. Germline CDR1 SGHDT, CDR2 YYEEEE. V was clipped by 2 bases and J by 6 bases, with 9 bases between them. CDR3 nucleotides: TGTGCCAGCAGCTTCCAGGGATTCGAGCAGTACTTC. This gives the protein CASSFQGFEQYF.

In this sample, this clone turned up many times. This CDR3 is CASSMQQGATNEKLFF. The CDR3 nucleotides are TGTGCCAGTAGTATGCAACAGGGGGCAACTAATGAAAAACTGTTTTTT. The chain has TRBV19 and TRBJ1-4; TRBD1 agrees at 8 bases. The CDR3 length is 16 residues. Germline values: CDR1 LNHDA, CDR2 SQIVND (reference sequence). The V gene end was trimmed by 3 bases and the J gene end by 0 bases; junction bases not matched to a gene: 3. The full variable domain, with the rest looked up from reference TRBV19 and TRBJ1-4, is DGGITQSPKYLFRKEGQNVTLSCEQNLNHDAMYWYRQDPGQGLRLIYYSQIVNDFQKGDIAEGYSVSREKKESFPLTVTSAQKNPTAFYLCASSMQQGATNEKLFFGSGTQLSVL.

The chain recombines TRBV28 with TRBJ2-7; TRBD1 aligns across 10 bases. The CDR3 contains 14 residues. Germline assignment: CDR1 MDHEN and CDR2 SYDVKM. Trimming at V came to 4 bases and at J to 7 bases, leaving 7 bases not matched to a gene. The CDR3 sequence is CASSSLGQGGEQYF. In DNA form, the CDR3 reads TGTGCCAGCAGTTCCCTCGGACAGGGGGGGGAGCAGTACTTC.

V and J are TRBV28 and TRBJ1-5; 10 nucleotides line up with TRBD1. Germline V gives CDR1 MDHEN, CDR2 SYDVKM. J was trimmed by 3 bases and V by 5 bases; bases with no gene match: 7. The CDR3 length is 16 residues. The DNA for the CDR3 is TGTGCCAGCAGTCCTGGGGACAGGGGTACCAATCAGCCCCAGCATTTT. Translation gives CASSPGDRGTNQPQHF.

V usage is TRBV28 and J usage is TRBJ1-5, with 9 bases matching TRBD1. CDR1 MDHEN and CDR2 SYDVKM come from the germline V gene. The trim removed 5 bases at V and 3 bases at J, leaving 5 bases unmatched. The CDR3 consists of 15 residues. CDR3 nucleotides: TGTGCCAGCAGTAGGGACAGGGCTGTCAATCAGCCCCAGCATTTT. Protein product: CASSRDRAVNQPQHF.